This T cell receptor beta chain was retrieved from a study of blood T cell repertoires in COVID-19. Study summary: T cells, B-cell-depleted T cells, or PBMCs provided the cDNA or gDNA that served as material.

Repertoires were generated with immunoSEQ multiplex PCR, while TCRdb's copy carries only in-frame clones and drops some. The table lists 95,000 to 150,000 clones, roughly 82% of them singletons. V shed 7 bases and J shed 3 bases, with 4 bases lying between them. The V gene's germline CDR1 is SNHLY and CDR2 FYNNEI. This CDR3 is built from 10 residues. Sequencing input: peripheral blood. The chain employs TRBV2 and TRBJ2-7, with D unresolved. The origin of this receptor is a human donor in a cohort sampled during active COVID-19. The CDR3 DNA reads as TGTGCCAGCATTCACTACGAGCAGTACTTC. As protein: CASIHYEQYF. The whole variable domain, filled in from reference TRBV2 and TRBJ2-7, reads EPEVTQTPSHQVTQMGQEVILRCVPISNHLYFYWYRQILGQKVEFLVSFYNNEISEKSEIFDDQFSVERPDGSNFTLKIRSTKLEDSAMYFCASIHYEQYFGPGTRLTVT.